This TCR beta chain was captured by sequencing in a study of blood T cell repertoires in COVID-19. Per the germline V gene, CDR1 is SEHNR and CDR2 is FQNEAQ (reference sequence). The CDR3 loop spans 15 amino acids. The V gene lost 5 bases and the J gene lost 6 bases, with 16 bases spanning the gap. The method was immunoSEQ multiplex PCR; TCRdb's version includes in-frame clones alone and lacks a portion of them. The sample holds over 60,000 clones, roughly 90% seen once. Sequenced sample: peripheral blood. This TCR came from a man between 50 and 59 years old with acute or convalescent COVID-19. The chain carries TRBV7-9 and TRBJ2-2; possibly TRBD1 for D (7 bases). CDR3 in DNA: TGTGCCAGCAGCCCCTTAGGCGGGACAGCCGGGGAGCTGTTTTTT. Its protein is CASSPLGGTAGELFF.